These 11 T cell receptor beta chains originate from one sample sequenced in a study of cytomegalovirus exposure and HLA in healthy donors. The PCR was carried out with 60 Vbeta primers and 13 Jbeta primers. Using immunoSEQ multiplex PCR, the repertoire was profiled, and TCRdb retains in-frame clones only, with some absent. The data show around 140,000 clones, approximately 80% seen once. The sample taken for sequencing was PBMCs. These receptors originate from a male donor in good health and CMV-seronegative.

CDR3 residues: CASSTPPSTGMYGYTF. The DNA for the CDR3 is TGTGCCAGTAGTACGCCCCCCTCGACAGGGATGTATGGCTACACCTTC. The rearrangement links TRBV19 to TRBJ1-2, with 7 bases that match TRBD1. Germline assignment: CDR1 LNHDA and CDR2 SQIVND (reference sequence). J lost 5 bases, V lost 4 bases, and 13 bases had no gene match. This CDR3 has 16 amino acids.

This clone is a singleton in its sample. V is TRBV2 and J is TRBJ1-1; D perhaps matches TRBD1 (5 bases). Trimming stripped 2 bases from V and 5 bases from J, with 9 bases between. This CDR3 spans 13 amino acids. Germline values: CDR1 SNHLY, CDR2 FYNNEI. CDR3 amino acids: CASSEQGRTEAFF. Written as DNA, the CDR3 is TGTGCCAGCAGTGAACAGGGAAGGACTGAAGCTTTCTTT.

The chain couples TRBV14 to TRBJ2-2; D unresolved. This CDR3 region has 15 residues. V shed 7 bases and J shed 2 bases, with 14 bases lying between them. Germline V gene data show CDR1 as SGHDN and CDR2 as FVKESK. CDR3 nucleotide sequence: TGTGCCAGCACCGCCAGGCAGGAAAACACCGGGGAGCTGTTTTTT. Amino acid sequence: CASTARQENTGELFF.

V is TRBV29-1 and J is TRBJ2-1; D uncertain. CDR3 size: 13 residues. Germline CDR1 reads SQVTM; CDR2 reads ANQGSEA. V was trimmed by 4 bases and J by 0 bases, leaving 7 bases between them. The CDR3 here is CSVGLSSYNEQFF. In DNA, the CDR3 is TGCAGCGTTGGGTTGAGCTCCTACAATGAGCAGTTCTTC.

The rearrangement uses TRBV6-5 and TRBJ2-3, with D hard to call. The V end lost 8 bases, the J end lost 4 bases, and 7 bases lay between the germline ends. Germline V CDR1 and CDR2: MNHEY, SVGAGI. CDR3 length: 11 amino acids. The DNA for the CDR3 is TGTGCCAGCCTACTGGCAGATACGCAGTATTTT. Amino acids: CASLLADTQYF.

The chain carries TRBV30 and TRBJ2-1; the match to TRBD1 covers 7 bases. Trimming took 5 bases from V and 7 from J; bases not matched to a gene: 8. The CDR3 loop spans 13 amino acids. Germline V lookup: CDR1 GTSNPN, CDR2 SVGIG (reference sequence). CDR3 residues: CAWDPTGMNEQFF. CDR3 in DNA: TGTGCCTGGGATCCGACAGGGATGAATGAGCAGTTCTTC.

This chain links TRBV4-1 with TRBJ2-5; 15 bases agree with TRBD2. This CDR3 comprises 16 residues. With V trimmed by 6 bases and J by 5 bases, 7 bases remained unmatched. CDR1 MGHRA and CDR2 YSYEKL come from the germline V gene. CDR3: CASSSGTSGRRETQYF. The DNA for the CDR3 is TGCGCCAGCAGTTCGGGGACTAGCGGGAGGCGGGAGACCCAGTACTTC.

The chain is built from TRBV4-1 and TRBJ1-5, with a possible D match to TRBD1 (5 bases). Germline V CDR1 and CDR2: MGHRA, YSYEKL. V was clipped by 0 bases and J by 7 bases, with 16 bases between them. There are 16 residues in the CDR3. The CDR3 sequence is CASSQEGGGKGQPQHF. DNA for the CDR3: TGCGCCAGCAGCCAAGAGGGGGGAGGGAAGGGGCAGCCCCAGCATTTT.

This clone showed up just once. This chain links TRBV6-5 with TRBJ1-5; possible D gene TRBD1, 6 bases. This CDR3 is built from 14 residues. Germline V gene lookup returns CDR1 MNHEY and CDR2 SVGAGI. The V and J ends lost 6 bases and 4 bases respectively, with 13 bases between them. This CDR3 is CASRPTGWNQPQHF. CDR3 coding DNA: TGTGCCAGCAGACCGACAGGTTGGAATCAGCCCCAGCATTTT.

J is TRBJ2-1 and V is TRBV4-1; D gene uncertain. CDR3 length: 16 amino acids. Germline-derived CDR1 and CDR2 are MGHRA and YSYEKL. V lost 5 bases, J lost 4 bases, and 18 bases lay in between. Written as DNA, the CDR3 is TGCGCCAGCAGCTCTGATCTAGGCATCGTTTACAATGAGCAGTTCTTC. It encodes CASSSDLGIVYNEQFF.

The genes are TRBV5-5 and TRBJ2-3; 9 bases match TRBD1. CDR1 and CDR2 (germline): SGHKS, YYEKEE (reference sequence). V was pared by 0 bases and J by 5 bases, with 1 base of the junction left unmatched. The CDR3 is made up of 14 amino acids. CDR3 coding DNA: TGTGCCAGCAGCTTGGGACAGGGGGTAGATACGCAGTATTTT. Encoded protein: CASSLGQGVDTQYF.